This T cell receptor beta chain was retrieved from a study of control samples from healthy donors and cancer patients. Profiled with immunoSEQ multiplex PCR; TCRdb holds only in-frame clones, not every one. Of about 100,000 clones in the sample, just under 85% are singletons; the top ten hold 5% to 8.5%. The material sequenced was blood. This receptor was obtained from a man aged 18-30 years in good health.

CDR3 region: CASVLAGPNTGELFF. The CDR3, as DNA: TGCGCCAGCGTCCTCGCGGGACCGAACACCGGGGAGCTGTTTTTT. The chain couples TRBV5-1 to TRBJ2-2; D may be TRBD2 (6 bases). Per germline, CDR1 SGHRS and CDR2 YFSETQ. The CDR3 has 15 residues. V was clipped by 7 bases and J by 0 bases, with 13 bases between them.